One sample yielded the 19 T cell receptor beta chains listed below, sequenced in a study of T cells in Graves' hyperthyroidism and ophthalmopathy. TCR beta CDR3 sequences were amplified from RNA transcripts. When the TCR CDR3 underwent first-round RT-PCR, the HTBI primer set was used. One entry per CDR3 protein, called by TCRdb with MiXCR from the multiplex PCR reads. The table shows over 450,000 distinct CDR3 sequences, with 15% to 20% occurring only once. Sequenced material: blood. The receptor source for this set is a woman under 30 with Graves' ophthalmopathy.

CDR3 protein: CSASPRQVRFYGYTF. DNA of the CDR3: TGCAGTGCTAGCCCAAGACAGGTCCGTTTCTATGGCTACACCTTC. The rearrangement joins TRBV20-1 to TRBJ1-2, with D perhaps matching TRBD1 (6 bases). The V and J ends lost 3 bases and 4 bases respectively, with 18 bases between them. CDR3 length: 15 residues. CDR1 is DFQATT, CDR2 SNEGSKA, per germline (reference sequence).

This clonotype showed up many times. The gene calls are TRBV7-2 and TRBJ2-1, with D hard to call. CDR1 is SGHTA and CDR2 is FQGNSA in the germline V gene. Trimming shortened V by 5 bases and J by 7 bases, and 9 bases separated the two germline ends. The CDR3 sequence is 12 residues long. The CDR3 sequence is CASSVSRNEQFF. The CDR3, as DNA: TGTGCCAGCAGCGTTTCTAGGAATGAGCAGTTCTTC. The full variable domain, rest sourced from reference TRBV7-2 and TRBJ2-1, is GAGVSQSPSNKVTEKGKDVELRCDPISGHTALYWYRQSLGQGLEFLIYFQGNSAPDKSGLPSDRFSAERTGGSVSTLTIQRTQQEDSAVYLCASSVSRNEQFFGPGTRLTVL.

This clonotype was counted only a few times. The chain uses TRBV12-3 or TRBV12-4 and TRBJ2-5, with D maybe TRBD1 (6 bases). The V and J ends lost 2 bases and 5 bases respectively, with 15 bases between them. The CDR3 is 15 amino acids. The CDR3 nucleotides are TGTGCCAGCAGTTTAAGGTCGCTAGGGGGTGAGACCCAGTACTTC. Translated: CASSLRSLGGETQYF.

This clonotype was counted a single time. The chain has TRBV5-1 and TRBJ2-3; TRBD1 might be the D (5 bases). The CDR3 spans 14 residues. Trimming cost V 0 bases and J 4 bases, with 9 bases left between them. Germline V gene lookup returns CDR1 SGHRS and CDR2 YFSETQ. The CDR3 nucleotides are TGCGCCAGCAGCTTGGGGGTAGGGGCAGATACGCAGTATTTT. Translation gives CASSLGVGADTQYF.

This clonotype came up a few times. The chain links TRBV27 to TRBJ1-5, with D unclear. The CDR3 spans 16 residues. Trimming cost V 2 bases and J 0 bases, with 11 bases left between them. Germline-derived CDR1 and CDR2 are MNHEY and SMNVEV (reference sequence). This CDR3 is CASSLVGSYSNQPQHF. The CDR3 bases are TGTGCCAGCAGTTTAGTCGGCAGCTATAGCAATCAGCCCCAGCATTTT.

The rearrangement joins TRBV9 to TRBJ1-3, with D hard to call. Trimming took off 4 bases at V and 0 bases at J, with 17 bases between the two ends. The CDR3 is 17 amino acids. The germline CDR1 and CDR2 sequences are SGDLS and YYNGEE. The CDR3 sequence: CASSHSPRSLSGNTIYF. In nucleotides, the CDR3 is TGTGCCAGCAGCCACTCCCCACGCAGCCTCTCTGGAAACACCATATATTTT.

This clonotype was counted at least ten times. The V gene is TRBV6-1, the J gene TRBJ2-5; 8 bases fit TRBD2. V gave up 5 bases and J gave up 2 bases; unmatched junction bases: 10. Germline V gene data show CDR1 as MNHNS and CDR2 as SASEGT. The CDR3 contains 16 residues. CDR3 in amino acids: CASSYFSGGRQETQYF. The CDR3 DNA follows: TGTGCCAGCAGTTATTTCAGCGGGGGCCGACAAGAGACCCAGTACTTC.

This clonotype was observed at least ten times. The chain couples TRBV5-1 to TRBJ1-1, with D hard to call. Germline V gene sequence: CDR1 SGHRS, CDR2 YFSETQ. The CDR3 covers 14 residues. Trimming stripped 2 bases from V and 6 bases from J, with 14 bases between. The CDR3 nucleotides read TGCGCCAGCAGCTTAAATACAGAAAGCCCTGAAGCTTTCTTT. It codes for CASSLNTESPEAFF.

About this clonotype: No conserved phenylalanine or tryptophan is present at the end of the CDR3, so a read error is the likely explanation. The genes are TRBV7-8 and TRBJ1-1; perhaps TRBD1 as D (5 bases). The CDR3 loop spans 16 amino acids. The germline V gene encodes CDR1 SGHVS and CDR2 FQNEAQ. Trimming took 1 base from V and 1 from J, leaving 13 bases between them. The CDR3 here is CASSLVLGGENTEAFL. In nucleotides, the CDR3 is TGTGCCAGCAGCTTAGTTCTGGGGGGGGAGAACACTGAAGCTTTCCTT.

This clonotype was counted many times. This sequence joins TRBV19 and TRBJ1-1; D gene unclear. Trimming removed 3 bases from V and 8 bases from J, with 13 bases in between. CDR1 and CDR2 (germline): LNHDA, SQIVND (reference sequence). The CDR3 spans 13 residues. CDR3 sequence: CASSMSLTEEAFF. In DNA form, the CDR3 reads TGTGCCAGTAGTATGTCCCTGACCGAAGAAGCTTTCTTT.

This clonotype was recorded at least ten times. The chain carries TRBV30 and TRBJ2-1; no definite D call. The CDR3 length is 13 residues. Germline V lookup: CDR1 GTSNPN, CDR2 SVGIG (reference sequence). Deletions cut 4 bases from V and 0 bases from J, with 7 bases between. The CDR3 nucleotides are TGTGCCTGGACACGGAGCTCCTACAATGAGCAGTTCTTC. Encoded protein: CAWTRSSYNEQFF.

This clonotype showed up just a few times. J is TRBJ1-2 and V is TRBV15, with a tentative D call TRBD1 (6 bases). V was cut by 1 base and J by 5 bases, with 14 bases left in between. CDR1 is LNHNV and CDR2 is YYDKDF in the germline V gene (reference sequence). The CDR3 spans 15 residues. CDR3 protein: CATSRASAGEYGYTF. The CDR3, as DNA: TGTGCCACCAGCAGAGCCTCCGCAGGGGAGTATGGCTACACCTTC. Variable domain in full (rest from reference TRBV15 and TRBJ1-2): DAMVIQNPRYQVTQFGKPVTLSCSQTLNHNVMYWYQQKSSQAPKLLFHYYDKDFNNEADTPDNFQSRRPNTSFCFLDIRSPGLGDTAMYLCATSRASAGEYGYTFGSGTRLTVV.

This clonotype was found many times. The chain recombines TRBV7-8 with TRBJ2-3; no firm D call. Trimming left V 2 bases short and J 1 base short, with 10 bases between. The length of the CDR3 is 15 residues. Germline-derived CDR1 and CDR2 are SGHVS and FQNEAQ. CDR3 loop: CASSLTRPRTDTQYF. The CDR3 DNA sequence: TGTGCCAGCAGCTTAACCCGGCCCCGCACAGATACGCAGTATTTT.

The sample holds many counts of this clonotype. The chain carries TRBV28 and TRBJ1-1; D remains ambiguous. CDR1 and CDR2 (germline): MDHEN, SYDVKM. CDR3 size: 13 residues. Deletions cut 6 bases from V and 1 base from J, with 9 bases between. The CDR3 protein is CASSRQQNTEAFF. CDR3 in DNA: TGTGCCAGCAGCCGACAACAGAACACTGAAGCTTTCTTT.

This clonotype was found many times. The chain links TRBV10-3 to TRBJ2-7, with TRBD2 matching over 13 bases. The CDR3 contains 15 residues. J gave up 7 bases and V 6 bases, and 9 bases lay outside the gene matches. The V gene's germline CDR1 is ENHRY and CDR2 SYGVKD. The CDR3 coding sequence is TGTGCCATCAGCGACGGACTAGCGGGAGCGCGGGAGCAGTACTTC. Amino acid sequence: CAISDGLAGAREQYF.

This clonotype occurred a few times. J is TRBJ2-1 and V is TRBV10-2; possible D gene TRBD2, 6 bases. This CDR3 has 15 amino acids. Looked up from germline, CDR1 is WSHSY and CDR2 is SAAADI. The V and J ends lost 2 bases and 7 bases respectively, with 15 bases between them. As DNA, the CDR3 is TGCGCCAGCAGTGAGGGGGCGACTAGTTCTAATGAGCAGTTCTTC. It translates to CASSEGATSSNEQFF.

This clonotype was found many times. The chain couples TRBV29-1 to TRBJ2-1, with unresolved D. V was shortened by 6 bases and J by 0 bases, with 9 bases between the two germline ends. The CDR3 is made up of 13 amino acids. Looked up from germline, CDR1 is SQVTM and CDR2 is ANQGSEA. The CDR3 bases are TGCAGCGTCGACTGGAGCTCCTACAATGAGCAGTTCTTC. Translation gives CSVDWSSYNEQFF.

In this sample, this clonotype turned up many times. The chain combines TRBV15 with TRBJ2-5; 9 nucleotides match TRBD1. With V trimmed by 5 bases and J by 2 bases, 9 bases remained unmatched. CDR3 length equals 16 residues. In germline, CDR1 is LNHNV, CDR2 YYDKDF (reference sequence). The CDR3 DNA reads as TGTGCCACCAGCCAGGGTGGGGACAGGGTGCAAGAGACCCAGTACTTC. Its translation is CATSQGGDRVQETQYF.

The chain employs TRBV20-1 and TRBJ2-3; D is tentatively TRBD1 or TRBD2 (5 bases each). CDR3 length: 17 residues. V was shortened by 0 bases and J by 2 bases, with 18 bases between the two germline ends. Germline-derived CDR1 and CDR2 are DFQATT and SNEGSKA (reference sequence). CDR3 in DNA: TGCAGTGCTAGAGATTTGAGGGAATCGGGGCTCACAGATACGCAGTATTTT. Its translation: CSARDLRESGLTDTQYF.